These 11 T cell receptor beta chains were all obtained from the same sample, sequenced in a study of shared clonotypes between healthy human individuals. Some clones are missing from TCRdb's copy, which holds only in-frame ones; the method was immunoSEQ multiplex PCR. Altogether 2 million to 2.5 million clones are present, over 85% being singletons, with the ten largest covering 0.36%. The sequenced material came from naive CD4+ T cells from PBMCs. Subset indicated: CD45RA+ positively selected. The receptors were sampled from a man younger than 35 in good health. Some clones in this sample may be carry-over from other donors' samples.

J is TRBJ1-6 and V is TRBV18; D unclear. Germline V gene sequence: CDR1 KGHSH, CDR2 LQKENI. The CDR3 runs 15 residues. V lost 3 bases and J lost 9, with 15 bases in between. The CDR3 bases are TGTGCCAGCTCACCCCCAGATCCAATTGGTTCACCCCTCCACTTT. Translating it yields CASSPPDPIGSPLHF.

The chain is built from TRBV6-5 and TRBJ2-1; 7 bases are a match to TRBD1. From germline, CDR1 is MNHEY and CDR2 SVGAGI. V gave up 5 bases and J gave up 7 bases; unmatched junction bases: 8. The length of the CDR3 is 14 residues. The CDR3 sequence: CASSRTGGGNEQFF. CDR3 DNA: TGTGCCAGCAGTCGGACAGGTGGGGGAAATGAGCAGTTCTTC.

The chain couples TRBV7-3 to TRBJ2-5, with 10 bases fitting TRBD2. V lost 5 bases, J lost 7 bases, and 10 bases stayed unmatched. The CDR3 contains 15 residues. CDR1 SGHTA and CDR2 FQGTGA come from the germline V gene. CDR3 coding DNA: TGTGCCAGCAGCCCCTCTAGCGGGAGTGTGGGGACCCAGTACTTC. This sequence encodes CASSPSSGSVGTQYF. Drawing the rest from reference TRBV7-3 and TRBJ2-5, the complete variable domain is GAGVSQTPSNKVTEKGKYVELRCDPISGHTALYWYRQSLGQGPEFLIYFQGTGAADDSGLPNDRFFAVRPEGSVSTLKIQRTERGDSAVYLCASSPSSGSVGTQYFGPGTRLLVL.

Remarks on this clone: Other DNA sequences within the sample encode an identical CDR3. The genes are TRBV6-5 and TRBJ2-6; D possibly corresponds to TRBD2 (6 bases). Germline values: CDR1 MNHEY, CDR2 SVGAGI. Deletions cut 3 bases from V and 1 base from J, with 7 bases between. CDR3 length: 15 amino acids. CDR3 sequence: CASSYGGSGANVLTF. For the CDR3, the DNA is TGTGCCAGCAGTTATGGGGGGTCTGGGGCCAACGTCCTGACTTTC.

This chain's CDR3 is CASSLNRGGGETQYF. The CDR3 region has the DNA TGTGCCAGCAGCTTAAATCGGGGAGGAGGAGAGACCCAGTACTTC. This rearrangement joins TRBV7-8 to TRBJ2-5; TRBD2 is a possible D gene (6 bases). CDR3 size: 15 residues. V lost 2 bases and J 4 bases, leaving 14 bases between the germline ends. The germline CDR1 and CDR2 sequences are SGHVS and FQNEAQ.

The chain joins TRBV5-4 to TRBJ2-3; 7 bases line up with TRBD2. V gave up 3 bases and J gave up 7 bases; unmatched junction bases: 14. This CDR3 has 16 residues. Per germline, CDR1 SGHNT and CDR2 YYREEE (reference sequence). For the CDR3, the DNA is TGTGCCAGCAGCTCAACGGGGGAGGGCCTTCGTAATACGCAGTATTTT. Translated: CASSSTGEGLRNTQYF.

The chain carries TRBV7-2 and TRBJ2-7; tentative D call: TRBD2 (7 bases). Trimming took off 0 bases at V and 7 bases at J, with 13 bases between the two ends. The CDR3 covers 14 residues. CDR1 and CDR2 (germline): SGHTA, FQGNSA. CDR3 nucleotides: TGTGCCAGCAGCTTAGCGGGGGGGGCAAGGGAGCAGTACTTC. Translating gives CASSLAGGAREQYF.

This chain uses TRBV5-4 with TRBJ2-6; D ambiguous. The CDR3 is made up of 15 amino acids. Germline CDR1 SGHNT, CDR2 YYREEE (reference sequence). The V end lost 4 bases, the J end lost 0 bases, and 8 bases lay between the germline ends. CDR3 DNA: TGTGCCAGCAGCCAGGTAGACTCTGGGGCCAACGTCCTGACTTTC. Its protein is CASSQVDSGANVLTF.

Concerning this clone itself: Other DNA sequences within the sample encode an identical CDR3. The genes are TRBV9 and TRBJ1-5; 7 bases are a match to TRBD1. The V segment lost 0 bases and the J segment 2 bases; nucleotides outside the gene matches: 5. This CDR3 region has 16 residues. Germline CDR1 SGDLS, CDR2 YYNGEE. The CDR3 DNA sequence: TGTGCCAGCAGCGTAGGGGCAGGGGGAGGCAATCAGCCCCAGCATTTT. Protein: CASSVGAGGGNQPQHF.

This clone was observed a handful of times. In the same sample, other DNA sequences code for this CDR3. This chain links TRBV7-3 with TRBJ1-1; D ambiguous. Trimming took off 3 bases at V and 2 bases at J, with 7 bases between the two ends. Germline V gives CDR1 SGHTA, CDR2 FQGTGA. The CDR3 totals 13 residues. The DNA of the CDR3 is TGTGCCAGCAGCTTGAAGCGTAACACTGAAGCTTTCTTT. It yields the protein CASSLKRNTEAFF.

This chain uses TRBV27 with TRBJ2-6, with TRBD1 identical over 11 bases. CDR3 length: 18 amino acids. The junction had 6 bases not matched to a gene; V was cut back by 4 bases and J by 1 base. Germline CDR1 MNHEY, CDR2 SMNVEV (reference sequence). This CDR3 reads CASSSRTGGMSGANVLTF. The CDR3 nucleotides read TGTGCCAGCAGTTCCCGGACAGGGGGCATGTCTGGGGCCAACGTCCTGACTTTC.